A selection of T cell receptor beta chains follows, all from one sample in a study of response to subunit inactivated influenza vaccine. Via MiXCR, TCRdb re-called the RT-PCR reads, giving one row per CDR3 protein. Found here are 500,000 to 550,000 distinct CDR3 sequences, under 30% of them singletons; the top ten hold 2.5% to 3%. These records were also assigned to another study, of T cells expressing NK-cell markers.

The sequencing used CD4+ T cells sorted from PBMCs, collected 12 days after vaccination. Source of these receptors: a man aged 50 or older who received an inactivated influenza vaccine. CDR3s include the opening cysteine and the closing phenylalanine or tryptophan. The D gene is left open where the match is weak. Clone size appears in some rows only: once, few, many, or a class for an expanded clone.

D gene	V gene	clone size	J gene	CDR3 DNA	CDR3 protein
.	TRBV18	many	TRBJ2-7	TGTGCCAGCTCACCACCTGACGGATTTCCCTACGAGCAGTACTTC	CASSPPDGFPYEQYF
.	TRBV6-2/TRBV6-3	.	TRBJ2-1	TGTGCCACCCTGGGAAATGAGCAGTTCTTC	CATLGNEQFF
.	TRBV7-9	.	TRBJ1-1	TGTGCCAGCAGCTTAGATCGGGGGGTCCAAGGGGCTTTCTTT	CASSLDRGVQGAFF
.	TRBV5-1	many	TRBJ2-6	TGCGCCAGCAGCTTGGATGACTCTGGGGCCAACGTCCTGACTTTC	CASSLDDSGANVLTF
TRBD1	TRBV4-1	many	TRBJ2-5	TGCGCCAGCAGCCAAGATGGGCCCACAGGGGCGGAAGAGACCCAGTACTTC	CASSQDGPTGAEETQYF
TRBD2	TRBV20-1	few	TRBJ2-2	TGCAGTGCACAACTAGCGGGAGTTACCGGGGAGCTGTTTTTT	CSAQLAGVTGELFF
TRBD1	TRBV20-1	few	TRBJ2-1	TGCAGTGCTCGAAGGACAGGCGGCTACAATGAGCAGTTCTTC	CSARRTGGYNEQFF
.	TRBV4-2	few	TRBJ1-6	TGTGCCAGCAGCCAAGTGGGGCGGATCAATTCACCCCTCCACTTT	CASSQVGRINSPLHF
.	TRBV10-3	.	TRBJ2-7	TGTGCCATCAGTGACCACAGCTCCTACGAGCAGTACTTC	CAISDHSSYEQYF
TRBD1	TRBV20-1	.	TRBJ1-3	TGCAGTGCTAGCCGGACAGGTTCTGGAAACACCATATATTTT	CSASRTGSGNTIYF
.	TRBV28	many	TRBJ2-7	TGTGCCAGCAGTTTTTCCCTGGTGCAGTACTTC	CASSFSLVQYF
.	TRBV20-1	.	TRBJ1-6	TGCAGTGCTAGCGCGCAAAGCTCCTATAATTCACCCCTCCACTTT	CSASAQSSYNSPLHF